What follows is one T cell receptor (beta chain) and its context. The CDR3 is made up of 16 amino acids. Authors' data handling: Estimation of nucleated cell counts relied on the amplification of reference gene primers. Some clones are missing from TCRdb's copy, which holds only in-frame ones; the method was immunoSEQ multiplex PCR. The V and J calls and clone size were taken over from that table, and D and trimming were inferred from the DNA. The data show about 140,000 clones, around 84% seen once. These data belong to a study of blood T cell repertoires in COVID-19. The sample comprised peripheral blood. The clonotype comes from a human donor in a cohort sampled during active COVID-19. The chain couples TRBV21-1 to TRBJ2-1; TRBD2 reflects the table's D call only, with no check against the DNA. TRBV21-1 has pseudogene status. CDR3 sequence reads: CASSKGWGRAANEQFF. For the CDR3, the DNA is TGTGCCAGCAGCAAAGGTTGGGGGAGGGCCGCCAATGAGCAGTTCTTC.